This T cell receptor (beta chain) was sequenced for a study of PD-L1 blockade in urothelial cancer. Study background: Median T cell yield per blood sample was over 140,000 cells. Study outcomes and limitations: Tumor-linked clones in blood grew more by 3 weeks in durable-benefit patients.

Germline CDR1 is SGDLS and CDR2 is YYNGEE. The CDR3 spans 18 residues. With 1 base removed from V and 0 bases from J, the gap between germline ends came to 17 bases. Profiled with immunoSEQ multiplex PCR; TCRdb holds only in-frame clones, not every one. There are 35,000 to 40,000 clones in the sample; 80% to 95% occur only once, and under 9.5% lies in the top ten. In regard to this clone: Its antigen is undetermined.

Patients had urothelial carcinoma that was locally advanced or metastatic. Patients each gave 1 to 8 samples, pretreatment and on-treatment. The chain links TRBV9 to TRBJ1-3; D not resolved. The sequencing here drew on PBMCs, taken around atezolizumab (anti-PD-L1) treatment. The clonotype comes from a man aged 65 to 85 with urothelial cancer. The CDR3: CASSVSSGYRHSGNTIYF. The CDR3 DNA reads as TGTGCCAGCAGCGTATCTTCGGGATACCGTCACTCTGGAAACACCATATATTTT.